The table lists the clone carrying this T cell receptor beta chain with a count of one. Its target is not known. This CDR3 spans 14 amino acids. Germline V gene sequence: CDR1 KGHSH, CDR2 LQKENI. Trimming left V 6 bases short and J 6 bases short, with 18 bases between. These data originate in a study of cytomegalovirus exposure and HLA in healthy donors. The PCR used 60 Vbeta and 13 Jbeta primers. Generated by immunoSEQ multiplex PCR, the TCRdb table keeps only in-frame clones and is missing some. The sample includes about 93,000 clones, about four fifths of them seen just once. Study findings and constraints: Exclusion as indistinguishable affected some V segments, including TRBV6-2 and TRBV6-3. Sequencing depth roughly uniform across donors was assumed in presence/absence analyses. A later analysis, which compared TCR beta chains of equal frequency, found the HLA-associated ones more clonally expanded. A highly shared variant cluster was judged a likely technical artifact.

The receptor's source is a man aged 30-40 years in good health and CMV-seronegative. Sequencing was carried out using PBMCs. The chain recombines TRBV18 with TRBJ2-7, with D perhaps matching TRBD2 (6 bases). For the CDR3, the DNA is TGTGCCAGCTCCCCTACTTCCGGGGGACGCGAGCAGTACTTC. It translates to CASSPTSGGREQYF.